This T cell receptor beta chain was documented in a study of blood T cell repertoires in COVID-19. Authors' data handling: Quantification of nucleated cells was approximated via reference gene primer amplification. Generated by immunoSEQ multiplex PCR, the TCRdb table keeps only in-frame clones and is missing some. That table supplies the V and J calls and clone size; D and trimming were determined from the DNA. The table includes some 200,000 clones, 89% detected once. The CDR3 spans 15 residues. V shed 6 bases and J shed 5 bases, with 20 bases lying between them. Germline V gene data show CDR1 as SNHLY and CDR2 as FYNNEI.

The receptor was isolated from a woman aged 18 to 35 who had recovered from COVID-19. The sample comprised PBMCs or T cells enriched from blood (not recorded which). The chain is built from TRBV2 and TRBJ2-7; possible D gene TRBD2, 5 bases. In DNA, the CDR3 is TGTGCCAGCAGGGTCGGTGCGGGCGTTGGCCACGAGCAGTACTTC. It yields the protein CASRVGAGVGHEQYF. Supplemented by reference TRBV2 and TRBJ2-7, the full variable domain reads EPEVTQTPSHQVTQMGQEVILRCVPISNHLYFYWYRQILGQKVEFLVSFYNNEISEKSEIFDDQFSVERPDGSNFTLKIRSTKLEDSAMYFCASRVGAGVGHEQYFGPGTRLTVT.